What follows describes a single T cell receptor beta chain. This record comes from a study of shared clonotypes between healthy human individuals. On the study more broadly: Donors, aged 18 to 49, were a couple of women and three men.

Profiled with immunoSEQ multiplex PCR; TCRdb holds only in-frame clones, not every one. The sample includes 1.5 million to 1.9 million clones, roughly 98% of them seen just once. Trimming took 3 bases from V and 7 from J; bases not matched to a gene: 6. The CDR3 spans 14 residues. Germline lookup yields CDR1 WSHSY and CDR2 SAAADI. This sequence joins TRBV10-2 and TRBJ2-1; 7 bases line up with TRBD2. The sequencing sample was made of naive CD4+ T cells sorted from blood. Subset of the sample: CD45RA+ positively selected. The clonotype originates from a man aged 25 to 40 in good health. CDR3 amino acids: CASSDRGGWNEQFF. The CDR3 DNA is TGCGCCAGCAGTGATAGGGGAGGGTGGAATGAGCAGTTCTTC.